This T cell receptor (beta chain) was observed in a study of T cell responses to AZD1222 COVID-19 vaccine. Germline V gives CDR1 SGHTA, CDR2 FQGTGA. The CDR3 covers 13 residues. V was pared by 4 bases and J by 8 bases, with 14 bases between. Data came from immunoSEQ multiplex PCR; TCRdb stores just in-frame clones and leaves some out. The table lists about 130,000 clones, less than 95% of them singletons, with 4% to 5.5% in the top ten. With respect to this clone: Its antigen is not identified.

Study findings and constraints: Only a handful of individuals given AZD1222 were seropositive at baseline. Unmutated variant regions reportedly attract nearly half of all spike-specific TCRs. Clonal diversity may have been underestimated, and the donors were mostly white British, with more females than males. Once two AZD1222 doses were given, Spike-specific TCR breadth and depth went up.

The sequencing here drew on peripheral blood, taken on day 0 of MenACWY control vaccination. J is TRBJ1-2 and V is TRBV7-3; the D is unclear. The receptor's source is an adult in good health. The CDR3 DNA is TGTGCCAGCAGCTCCGCCGGGAGCCAGGGCTACACCTTC. It translates to CASSSAGSQGYTF.